Listed below are T cell receptor beta chains from one sample, sequenced in a study of blood T cell repertoires in COVID-19. Clones were read by immunoSEQ multiplex PCR, and TCRdb kept only the in-frame ones, dropping some. The profile shows 150,000 or so clones, over 70% of them singletons. Sequencing was performed on PBMCs or T cells enriched from blood (not recorded which). These receptors were obtained from a middle-aged woman with acute COVID-19. The CDR3 runs from the conserved cysteine through the conserved F or W.

V	J	length	CDR3
TRBV7-8	TRBJ1-6	16	CASSSTGGSTNSPLHF
TRBV5-4	TRBJ1-1	16	CASSLQGLRMNTEAFF
TRBV28	TRBJ2-3	14	CASMLAGGPDTQYF
TRBV11-2	TRBJ2-3	16	CASSRLRRKNTDTQYF
TRBV2	TRBJ2-1	14	CASGSMGGSSEQFF
TRBV6-4	TRBJ2-3	14	CASTAGLGTDTQYF
TRBV3-1/TRBV3-2	TRBJ2-7	16	CASSLRPRGRDGEQYF
TRBV7-9	TRBJ2-3	17	CASSPRVPVMGGDTQYF
TRBV11-2	TRBJ2-1	15	CASSPDRFSYNEQFF
TRBV5-6	TRBJ2-2	17	CASSKTRDRSLTGELFF
TRBV5-5	TRBJ1-1	14	CASSWRQGQTEAFF
TRBV6-5	TRBJ2-1	15	CASIVLAGGNNEQFF
TRBV2	TRBJ2-5	18	CASSYEPPYSGSGMTQYF
TRBV6-5	TRBJ2-2	15	CASRAGTANTGELFF
TRBV14	TRBJ1-2	15	CASSQAVGTAYGYTF
TRBV12-3/TRBV12-4	TRBJ1-1	12	CASSPTGWEAFF
TRBV10-3	TRBJ1-1	12	CAIRNPGTEAFF
TRBV24-1	TRBJ2-5	13	CATSGQVGETQYF
TRBV30	TRBJ1-1	13	CAWEGQINTEAFF
TRBV30	TRBJ2-1	13	CAWSVYGNNEQFF
TRBV6-5	TRBJ1-4	15	CASSTRDRGIEKLFF
TRBV2	TRBJ1-2	15	CASSLRQTVYYGYTF
TRBV15	TRBJ1-1	13	CATSRDLFTEAFF
TRBV5-1	TRBJ1-1	14	CASSSRTGDTEAFF
TRBV5-6	TRBJ2-3	16	CASSLKGVAGVDTQYF
TRBV18	TRBJ2-1	15	CASSPRIAGDNEQFF
TRBV25-1	TRBJ2-1	13	CASSEPGGNEQFF
TRBV2	TRBJ2-1	13	CASTPGTYNEQFF
TRBV11-2	TRBJ2-3	15	CASSSDIQGRDTQYF
TRBV5-1	TRBJ2-1	14	CASSLAPGYDEQFF
TRBV5-1	TRBJ2-5	14	CASSLVQGGETQYF
TRBV10-1	TRBJ2-3	15	CASTASGERTDTQYF
TRBV2	TRBJ2-4	11	CASGGGNIQYF
TRBV25-1	TRBJ1-1	15	CASSEQGGRGTEAFF
TRBV13	TRBJ1-2	13	CASSVSGVGGYTF
TRBV6-2/TRBV6-3	TRBJ2-1	18	CASSYSSTSGEGLDEQFF